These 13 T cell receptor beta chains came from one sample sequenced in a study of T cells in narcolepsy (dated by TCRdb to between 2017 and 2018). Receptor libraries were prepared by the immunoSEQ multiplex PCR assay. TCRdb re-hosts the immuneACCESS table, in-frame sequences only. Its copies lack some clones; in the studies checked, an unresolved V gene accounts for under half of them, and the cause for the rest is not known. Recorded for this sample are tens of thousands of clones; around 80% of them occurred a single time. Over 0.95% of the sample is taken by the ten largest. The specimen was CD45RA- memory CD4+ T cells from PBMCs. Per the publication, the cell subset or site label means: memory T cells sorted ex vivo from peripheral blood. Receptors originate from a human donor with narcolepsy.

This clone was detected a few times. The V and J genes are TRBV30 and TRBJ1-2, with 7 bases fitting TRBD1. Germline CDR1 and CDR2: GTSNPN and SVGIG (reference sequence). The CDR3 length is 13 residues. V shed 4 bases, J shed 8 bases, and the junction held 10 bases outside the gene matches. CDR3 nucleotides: TGTGCCTGGAACCACATGACAGGGCAGGGCTACACCTTC. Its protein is CAWNHMTGQGYTF.

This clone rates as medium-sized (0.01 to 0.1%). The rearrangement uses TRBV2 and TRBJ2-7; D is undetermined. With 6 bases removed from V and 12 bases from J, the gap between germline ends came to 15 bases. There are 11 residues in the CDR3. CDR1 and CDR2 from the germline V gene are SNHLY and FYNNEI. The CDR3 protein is CASRQSVRTYF. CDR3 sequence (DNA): TGTGCCAGCAGACAGAGTGTACGAACGTACTTC.

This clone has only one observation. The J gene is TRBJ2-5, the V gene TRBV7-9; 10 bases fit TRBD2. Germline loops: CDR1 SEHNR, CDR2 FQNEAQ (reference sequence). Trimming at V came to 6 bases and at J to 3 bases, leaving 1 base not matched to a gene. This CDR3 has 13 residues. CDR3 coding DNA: TGTGCCAGCAGAACTAGCGGGGAAGAGACCCAGTACTTC. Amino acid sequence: CASRTSGEETQYF.

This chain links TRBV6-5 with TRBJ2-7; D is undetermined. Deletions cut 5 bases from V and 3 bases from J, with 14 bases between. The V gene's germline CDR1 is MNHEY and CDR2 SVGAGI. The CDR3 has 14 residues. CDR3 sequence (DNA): TGTGCCAGCAGTCCTAACATCCAGAACTACGAGCAGTACTTC. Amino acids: CASSPNIQNYEQYF.

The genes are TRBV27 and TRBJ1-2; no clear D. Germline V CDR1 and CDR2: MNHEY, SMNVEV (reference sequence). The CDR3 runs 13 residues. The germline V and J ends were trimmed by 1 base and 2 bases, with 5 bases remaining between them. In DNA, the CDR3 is TGTGCCAGCAGTTTATGGAGGAACTATGGCTACACCTTC. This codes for CASSLWRNYGYTF.

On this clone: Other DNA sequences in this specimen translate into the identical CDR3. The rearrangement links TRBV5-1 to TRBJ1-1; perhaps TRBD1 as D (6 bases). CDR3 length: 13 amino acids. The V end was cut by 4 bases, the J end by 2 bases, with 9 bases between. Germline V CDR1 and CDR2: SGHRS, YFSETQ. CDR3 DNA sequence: TGCGCCAGCAGCCTAGGGGGAAACACTGAAGCTTTCTTT. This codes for CASSLGGNTEAFF.

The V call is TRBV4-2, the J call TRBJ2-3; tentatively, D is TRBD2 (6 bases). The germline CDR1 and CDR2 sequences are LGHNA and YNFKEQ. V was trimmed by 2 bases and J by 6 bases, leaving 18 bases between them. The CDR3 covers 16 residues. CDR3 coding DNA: TGTGCCAGCAGCCAAATCCTTTCTGGCGGGGCCGATACGCAGTATTTT. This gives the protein CASSQILSGGADTQYF.

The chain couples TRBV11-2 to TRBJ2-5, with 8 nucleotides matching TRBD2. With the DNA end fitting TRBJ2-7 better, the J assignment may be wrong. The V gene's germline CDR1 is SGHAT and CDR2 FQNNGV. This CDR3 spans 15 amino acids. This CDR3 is CASSLKPGGFHEQYF. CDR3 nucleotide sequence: TGTGCCAGCAGCTTGAAGCCGGGAGGGTTCCACGAGCAGTACTTC.

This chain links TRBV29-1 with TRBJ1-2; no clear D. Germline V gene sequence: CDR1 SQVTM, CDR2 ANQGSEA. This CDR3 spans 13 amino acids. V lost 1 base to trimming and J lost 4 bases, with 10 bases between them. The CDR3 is CSVEGDISYGYTF. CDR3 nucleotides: TGCAGCGTTGAAGGTGACATTTCCTATGGCTACACCTTC.

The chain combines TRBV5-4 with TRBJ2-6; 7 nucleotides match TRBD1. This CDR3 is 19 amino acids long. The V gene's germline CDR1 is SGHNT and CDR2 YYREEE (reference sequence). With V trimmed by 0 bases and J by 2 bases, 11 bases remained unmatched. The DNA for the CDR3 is TGTGCCAGCAGCTTGGACGGGGTCAGGGGGTTTCCTGGGGCCAACGTCCTGACTTTC. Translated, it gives CASSLDGVRGFPGANVLTF.

The chain's CDR3 is CASSGMVQSRANVLTF. CDR3 coding DNA: TGTGCCAGCAGCGGAATGGTTCAAAGTCGGGCCAACGTCCTGACTTTC. The V and J genes are TRBV7-7 and TRBJ2-6, with D unclear. Germline CDR1 SSHAT, CDR2 FNYEAQ (reference sequence). With 5 bases removed from V and 5 bases from J, the gap between germline ends came to 16 bases. The CDR3 is 16 amino acids.

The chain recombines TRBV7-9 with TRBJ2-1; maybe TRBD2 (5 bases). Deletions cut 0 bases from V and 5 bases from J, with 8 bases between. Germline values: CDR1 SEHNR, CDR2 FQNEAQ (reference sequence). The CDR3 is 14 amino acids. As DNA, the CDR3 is TGTGCCAGCAGCTTAGCACTAGTTAACAATGAGCAGTTCTTC. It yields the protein CASSLALVNNEQFF.

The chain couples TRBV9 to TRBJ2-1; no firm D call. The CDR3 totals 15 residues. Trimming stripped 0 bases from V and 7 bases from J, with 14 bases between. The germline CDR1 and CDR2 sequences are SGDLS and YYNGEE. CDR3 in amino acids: CASSVASARANEQFF. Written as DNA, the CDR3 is TGTGCCAGCAGCGTAGCCAGCGCCCGCGCTAATGAGCAGTTCTTC.